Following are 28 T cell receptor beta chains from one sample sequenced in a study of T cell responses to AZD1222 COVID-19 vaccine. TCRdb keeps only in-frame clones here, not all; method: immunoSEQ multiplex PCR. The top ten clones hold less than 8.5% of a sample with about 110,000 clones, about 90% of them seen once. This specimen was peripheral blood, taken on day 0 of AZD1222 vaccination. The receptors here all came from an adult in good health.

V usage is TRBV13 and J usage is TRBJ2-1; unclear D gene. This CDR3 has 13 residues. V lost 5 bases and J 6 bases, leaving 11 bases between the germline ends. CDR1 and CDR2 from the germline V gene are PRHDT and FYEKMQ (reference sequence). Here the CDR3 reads CASSVLPVNEQFF. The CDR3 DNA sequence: TGTGCCAGCAGCGTCTTACCGGTCAATGAGCAGTTCTTC.

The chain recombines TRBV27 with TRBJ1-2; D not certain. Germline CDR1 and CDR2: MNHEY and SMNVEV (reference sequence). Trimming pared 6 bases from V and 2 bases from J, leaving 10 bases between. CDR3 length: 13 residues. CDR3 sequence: CASRAHQNYGYTF. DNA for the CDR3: TGTGCCAGCAGGGCACACCAAAACTATGGCTACACCTTC.

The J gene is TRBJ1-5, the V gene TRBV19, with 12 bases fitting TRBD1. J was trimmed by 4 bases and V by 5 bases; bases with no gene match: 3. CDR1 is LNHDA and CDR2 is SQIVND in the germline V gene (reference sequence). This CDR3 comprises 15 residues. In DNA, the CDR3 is TGTGCCAGTAGTCCGGGACAGGGGGCAAATCAGCCCCAGCATTTT. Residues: CASSPGQGANQPQHF.

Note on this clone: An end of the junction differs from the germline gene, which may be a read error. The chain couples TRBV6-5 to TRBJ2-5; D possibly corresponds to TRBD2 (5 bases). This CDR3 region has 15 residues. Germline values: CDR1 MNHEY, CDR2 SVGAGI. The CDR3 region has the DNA TGTGCCAGCAGTTATCTAGCCGAAAGACAAGAGTCCCAGTACTTC. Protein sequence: CASSYLAERQESQYF.

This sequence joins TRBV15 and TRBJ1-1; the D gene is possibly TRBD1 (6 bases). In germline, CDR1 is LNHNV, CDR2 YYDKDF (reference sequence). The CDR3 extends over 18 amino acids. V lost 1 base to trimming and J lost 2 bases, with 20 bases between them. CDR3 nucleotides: TGTGCCACCAGCAGAGCGGGGTACTTCCAGGGGCTCAACACTGAAGCTTTCTTT. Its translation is CATSRAGYFQGLNTEAFF.

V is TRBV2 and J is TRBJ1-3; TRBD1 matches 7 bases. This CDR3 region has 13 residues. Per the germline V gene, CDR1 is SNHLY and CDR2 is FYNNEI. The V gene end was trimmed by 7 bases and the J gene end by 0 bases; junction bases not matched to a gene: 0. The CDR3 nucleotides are TGTGCCAGCACAGGGGGCTCTGGAAACACCATATATTTT. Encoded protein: CASTGGSGNTIYF.

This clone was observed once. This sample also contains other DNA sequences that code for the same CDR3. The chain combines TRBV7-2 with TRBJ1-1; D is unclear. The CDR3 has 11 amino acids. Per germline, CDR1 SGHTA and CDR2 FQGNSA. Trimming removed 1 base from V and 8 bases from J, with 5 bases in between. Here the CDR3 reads CASSLVGEAFF. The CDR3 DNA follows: TGTGCCAGCAGCTTAGTGGGAGAAGCTTTCTTT.

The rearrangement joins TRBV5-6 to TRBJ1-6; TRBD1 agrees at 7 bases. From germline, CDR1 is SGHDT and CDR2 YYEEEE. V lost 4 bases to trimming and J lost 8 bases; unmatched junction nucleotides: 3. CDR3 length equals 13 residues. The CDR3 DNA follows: TGTGCCAGCAGCCGACAGGGATATTCACCCCTCCACTTT. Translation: CASSRQGYSPLHF.

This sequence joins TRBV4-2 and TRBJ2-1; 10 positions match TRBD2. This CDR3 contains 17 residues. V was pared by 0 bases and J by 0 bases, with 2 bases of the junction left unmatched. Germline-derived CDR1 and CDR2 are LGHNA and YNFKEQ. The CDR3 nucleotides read TGTGCCAGCAGCCAAGAGCCTAGCGGGAGCTCCTACAATGAGCAGTTCTTC. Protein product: CASSQEPSGSSYNEQFF.

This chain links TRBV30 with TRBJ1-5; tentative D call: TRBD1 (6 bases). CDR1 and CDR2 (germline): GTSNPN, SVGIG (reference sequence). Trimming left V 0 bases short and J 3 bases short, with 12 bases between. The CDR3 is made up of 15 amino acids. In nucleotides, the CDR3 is TGTGCCTGGAGTGTACCGGGGGGCGACAATCAGCCCCAGCATTTT. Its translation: CAWSVPGGDNQPQHF. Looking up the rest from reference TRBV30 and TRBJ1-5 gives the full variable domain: SQTIHQWPATLVQPVGSPLSLECTVEGTSNPNLYWYRQAAGRGLQLLFYSVGIGQISSEVPQNLSASRPQDRQFILSSKKLLLSDSGFYLCAWSVPGGDNQPQHFGDGTRLSIL.

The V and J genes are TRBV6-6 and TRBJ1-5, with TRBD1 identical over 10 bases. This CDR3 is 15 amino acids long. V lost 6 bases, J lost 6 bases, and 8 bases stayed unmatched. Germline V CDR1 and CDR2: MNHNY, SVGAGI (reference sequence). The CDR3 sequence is CASSPGQGVSQPQHF. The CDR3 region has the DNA TGTGCCAGCAGCCCCGGACAGGGGGTAAGTCAGCCCCAGCATTTT.

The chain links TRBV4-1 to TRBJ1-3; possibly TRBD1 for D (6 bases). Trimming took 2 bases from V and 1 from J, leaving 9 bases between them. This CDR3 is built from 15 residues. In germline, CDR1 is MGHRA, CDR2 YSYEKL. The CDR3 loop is CASSQQQGSGNTIYF. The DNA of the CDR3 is TGCGCCAGCAGCCAACAACAGGGTTCTGGAAACACCATATATTTT.

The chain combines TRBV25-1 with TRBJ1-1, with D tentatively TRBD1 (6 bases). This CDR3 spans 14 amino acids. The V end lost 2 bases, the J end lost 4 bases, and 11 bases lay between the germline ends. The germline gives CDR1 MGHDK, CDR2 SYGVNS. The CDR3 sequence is CASSEQGSSTEAFF. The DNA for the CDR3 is TGTGCCAGCAGTGAACAGGGGTCGAGCACTGAAGCTTTCTTT.

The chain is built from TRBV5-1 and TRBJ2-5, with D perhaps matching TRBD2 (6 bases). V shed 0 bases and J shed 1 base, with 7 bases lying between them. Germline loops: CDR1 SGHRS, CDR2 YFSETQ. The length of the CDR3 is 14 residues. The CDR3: CASSLAGGQETQYF. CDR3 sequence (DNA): TGCGCCAGCAGCTTGGCCGGGGGCCAAGAGACCCAGTACTTC.

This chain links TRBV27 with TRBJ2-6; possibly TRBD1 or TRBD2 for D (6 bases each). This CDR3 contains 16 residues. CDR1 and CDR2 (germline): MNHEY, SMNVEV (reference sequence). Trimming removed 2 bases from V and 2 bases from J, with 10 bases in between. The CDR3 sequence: CASSLRGVTGANVLTF. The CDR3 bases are TGTGCCAGCAGTTTAAGGGGGGTTACTGGGGCCAACGTCCTGACTTTC.

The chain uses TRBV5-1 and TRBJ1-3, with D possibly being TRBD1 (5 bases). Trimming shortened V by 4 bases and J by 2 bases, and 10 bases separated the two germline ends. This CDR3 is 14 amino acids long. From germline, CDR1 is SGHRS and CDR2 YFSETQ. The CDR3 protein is CASSTQDPGNTIYF. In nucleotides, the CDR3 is TGCGCCAGCAGCACACAGGATCCTGGAAACACCATATATTTT. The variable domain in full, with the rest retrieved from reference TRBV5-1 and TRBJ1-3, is KAGVTQTPRYLIKTRGQQVTLSCSPISGHRSVSWYQQTPGQGLQFLFEYFSETQRNKGNFPGRFSGRQFSNSRSEMNVSTLELGDSALYLCASSTQDPGNTIYFGEGSWLTVV.

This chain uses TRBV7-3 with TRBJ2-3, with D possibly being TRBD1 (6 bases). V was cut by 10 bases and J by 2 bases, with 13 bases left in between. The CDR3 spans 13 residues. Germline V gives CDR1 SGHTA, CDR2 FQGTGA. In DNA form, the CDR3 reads TGTGCCACGCAGGGGCCCTACACAGATACGCAGTATTTT. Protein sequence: CATQGPYTDTQYF. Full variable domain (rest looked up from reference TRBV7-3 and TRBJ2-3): GAGVSQTPSNKVTEKGKYVELRCDPISGHTALYWYRQSLGQGPEFLIYFQGTGAADDSGLPNDRFFAVRPEGSVSTLKIQRTERGDSAVYLCATQGPYTDTQYFGPGTRLTVL.

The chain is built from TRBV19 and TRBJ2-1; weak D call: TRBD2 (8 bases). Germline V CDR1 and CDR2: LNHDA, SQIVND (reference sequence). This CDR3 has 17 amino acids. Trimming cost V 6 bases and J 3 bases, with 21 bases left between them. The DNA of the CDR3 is TGTGCCAGTAGCGATAGGGGGCGGAGCGGGAGCTACAATGAGCAGTTCTTC. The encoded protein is CASSDRGRSGSYNEQFF.

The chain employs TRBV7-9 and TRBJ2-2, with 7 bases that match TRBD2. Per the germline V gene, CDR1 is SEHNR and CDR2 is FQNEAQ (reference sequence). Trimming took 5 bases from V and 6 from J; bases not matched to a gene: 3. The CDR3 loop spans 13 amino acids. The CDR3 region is CASSPAGSGELFF. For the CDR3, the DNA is TGTGCCAGCAGCCCAGCGGGGTCCGGGGAGCTGTTTTTT.

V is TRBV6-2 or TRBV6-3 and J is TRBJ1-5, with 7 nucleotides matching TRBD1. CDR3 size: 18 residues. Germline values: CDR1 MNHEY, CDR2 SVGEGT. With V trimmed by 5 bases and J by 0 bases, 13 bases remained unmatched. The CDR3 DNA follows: TGTGCCAGCAGTCCAAGAGGGAGGGGACAGTATAGCAATCAGCCCCAGCATTTT. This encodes CASSPRGRGQYSNQPQHF.

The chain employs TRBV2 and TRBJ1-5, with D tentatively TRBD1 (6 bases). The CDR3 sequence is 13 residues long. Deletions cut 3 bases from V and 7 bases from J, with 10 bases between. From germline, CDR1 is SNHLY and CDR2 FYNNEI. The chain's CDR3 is CASSDEGVQPQHF. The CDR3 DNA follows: TGTGCCAGCAGTGACGAGGGGGTCCAGCCCCAGCATTTT.

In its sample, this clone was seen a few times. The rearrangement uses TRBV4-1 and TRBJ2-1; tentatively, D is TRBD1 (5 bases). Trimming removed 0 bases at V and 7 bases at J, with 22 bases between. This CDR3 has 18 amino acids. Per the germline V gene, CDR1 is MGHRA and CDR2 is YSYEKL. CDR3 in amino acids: CASSQDLLYGSGLNEQFF. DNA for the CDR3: TGCGCCAGCAGCCAAGATTTATTGTACGGGTCAGGGTTAAATGAGCAGTTCTTC.

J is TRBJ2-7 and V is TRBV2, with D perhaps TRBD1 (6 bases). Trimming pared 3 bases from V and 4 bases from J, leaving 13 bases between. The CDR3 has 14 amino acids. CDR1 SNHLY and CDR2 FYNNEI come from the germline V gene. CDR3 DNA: TGTGCCAGCAGTGAGTGGGGGCTGGGTTACGAGCAGTACTTC. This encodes CASSEWGLGYEQYF.

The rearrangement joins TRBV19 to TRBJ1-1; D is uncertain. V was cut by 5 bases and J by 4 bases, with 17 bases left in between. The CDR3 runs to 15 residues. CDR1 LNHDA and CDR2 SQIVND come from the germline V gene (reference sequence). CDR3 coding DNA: TGTGCCAGTAGTGACACCTTGGGGTTGGTCACTGAAGCTTTCTTT. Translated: CASSDTLGLVTEAFF.

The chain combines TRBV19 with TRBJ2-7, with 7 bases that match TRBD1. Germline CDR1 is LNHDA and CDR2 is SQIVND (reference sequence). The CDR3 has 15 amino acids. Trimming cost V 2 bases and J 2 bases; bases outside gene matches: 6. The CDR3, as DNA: TGTGCCAGTAGTATAAAAATCGGGACAGCCTACGAGCAGTACTTC. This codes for CASSIKIGTAYEQYF.

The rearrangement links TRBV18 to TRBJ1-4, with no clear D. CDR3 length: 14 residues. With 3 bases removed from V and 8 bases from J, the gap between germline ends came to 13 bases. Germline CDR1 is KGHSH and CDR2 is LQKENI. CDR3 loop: CASSPLGSREKLFF. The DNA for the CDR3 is TGTGCCAGCTCACCCCTGGGATCGCGGGAAAAACTGTTTTTT.

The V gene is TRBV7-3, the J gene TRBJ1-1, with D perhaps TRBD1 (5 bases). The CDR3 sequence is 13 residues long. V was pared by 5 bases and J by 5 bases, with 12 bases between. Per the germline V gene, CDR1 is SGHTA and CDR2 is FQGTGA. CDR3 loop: CASSPRDGTEAFF. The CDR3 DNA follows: TGTGCCAGCAGCCCCAGGGATGGGACTGAAGCTTTCTTT.

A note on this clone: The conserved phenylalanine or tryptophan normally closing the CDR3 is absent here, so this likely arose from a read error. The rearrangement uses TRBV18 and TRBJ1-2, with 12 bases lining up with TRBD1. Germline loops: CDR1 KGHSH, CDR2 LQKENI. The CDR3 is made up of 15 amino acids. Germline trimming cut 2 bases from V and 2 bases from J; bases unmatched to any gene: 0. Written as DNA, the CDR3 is TGTGCCAGCTCACCAGGGACAGGGGGCAACTATGGCTACACCCTC. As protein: CASSPGTGGNYGYTL.